This T cell receptor beta chain stems from a study of cytotoxic CD8 clonotypes in ibrutinib-treated CLL. CDR3 length equals 18 residues. With 4 bases removed from V and 0 bases from J, the gap between germline ends came to 20 bases. CDR1 is SGHDT, CDR2 YYEEEE, per germline. The table came from immunoSEQ multiplex PCR; TCRdb's copy has only in-frame clones and leaves some out. In the table there are about 50,000 clones, 45% to 60% of which are singletons. The clonotype comes from a human donor with chronic lymphocytic leukemia. The sample was PBMCs, taken after 24 months of ibrutinib treatment. The gene calls are TRBV5-6 and TRBJ1-3; tentative D call: TRBD1 (6 bases). The CDR3 sequence: CASSRALGGPPSGNTIYF. The DNA of the CDR3 is TGTGCCAGCAGCCGAGCCCTGGGGGGGCCCCCCTCTGGAAACACCATATATTTT.